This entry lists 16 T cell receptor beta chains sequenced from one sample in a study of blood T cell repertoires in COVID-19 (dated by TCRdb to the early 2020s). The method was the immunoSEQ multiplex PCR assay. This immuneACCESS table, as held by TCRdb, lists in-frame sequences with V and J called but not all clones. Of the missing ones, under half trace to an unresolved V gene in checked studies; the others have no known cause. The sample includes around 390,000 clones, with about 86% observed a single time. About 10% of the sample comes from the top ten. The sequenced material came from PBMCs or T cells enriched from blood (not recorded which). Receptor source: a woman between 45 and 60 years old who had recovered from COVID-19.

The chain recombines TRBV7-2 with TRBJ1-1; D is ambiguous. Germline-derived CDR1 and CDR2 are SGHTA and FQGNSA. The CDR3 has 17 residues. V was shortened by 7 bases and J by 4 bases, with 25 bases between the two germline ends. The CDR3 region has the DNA TGTGCCAGCATCGAAATCAGAGGTTCTGTGGTCGGCACTGAAGCTTTCTTT. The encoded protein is CASIEIRGSVVGTEAFF.

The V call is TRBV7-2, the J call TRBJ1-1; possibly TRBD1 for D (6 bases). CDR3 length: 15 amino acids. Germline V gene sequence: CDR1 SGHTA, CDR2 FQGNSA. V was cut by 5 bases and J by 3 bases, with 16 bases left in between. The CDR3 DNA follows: TGTGCCAGCAGCACCGGGACAACTAGGTACACTGAAGCTTTCTTT. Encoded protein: CASSTGTTRYTEAFF.

CDR3 loop: CASRRTGGGEQYF. The CDR3 DNA sequence: TGTGCCAGCAGAAGGACAGGGGGCGGAGAGCAGTACTTC. V gene TRBV28 combines with J gene TRBJ2-7; 11 bases are a match to TRBD1. Germline V gene sequence: CDR1 MDHEN, CDR2 SYDVKM. With 6 bases clipped from V and 7 bases from J, the junction kept 5 bases outside the gene matches. This CDR3 region has 13 residues.

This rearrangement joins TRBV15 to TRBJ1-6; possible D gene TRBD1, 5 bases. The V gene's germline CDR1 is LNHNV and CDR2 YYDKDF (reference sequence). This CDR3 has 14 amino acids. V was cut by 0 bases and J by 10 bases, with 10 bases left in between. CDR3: CATSRDRVGSPLHF. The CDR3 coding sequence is TGTGCCACCAGCAGAGACAGGGTAGGCTCACCCCTCCACTTT.

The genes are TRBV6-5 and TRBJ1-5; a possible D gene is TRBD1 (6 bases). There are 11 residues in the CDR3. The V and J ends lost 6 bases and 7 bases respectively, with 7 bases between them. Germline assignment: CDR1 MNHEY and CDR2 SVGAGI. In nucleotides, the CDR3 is TGTGCCAGCAGAGGGGGACAGCCCCAGCATTTT. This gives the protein CASRGGQPQHF.

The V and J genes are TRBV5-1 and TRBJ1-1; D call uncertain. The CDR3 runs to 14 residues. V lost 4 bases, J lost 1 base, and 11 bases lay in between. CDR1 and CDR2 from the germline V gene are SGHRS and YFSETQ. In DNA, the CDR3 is TGCGCCAGCAGCGGGGAGGTGGGGAACACTGAAGCTTTCTTT. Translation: CASSGEVGNTEAFF.

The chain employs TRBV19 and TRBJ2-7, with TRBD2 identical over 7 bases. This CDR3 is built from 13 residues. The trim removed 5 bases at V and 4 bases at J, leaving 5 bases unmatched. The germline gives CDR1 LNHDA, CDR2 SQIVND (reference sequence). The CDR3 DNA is TGTGCCAGTAGTCTGAGGGAGGGGTACGAGCAGTACTTC. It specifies CASSLREGYEQYF. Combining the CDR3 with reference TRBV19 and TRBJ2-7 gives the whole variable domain DGGITQSPKYLFRKEGQNVTLSCEQNLNHDAMYWYRQDPGQGLRLIYYSQIVNDFQKGDIAEGYSVSREKKESFPLTVTSAQKNPTAFYLCASSLREGYEQYFGPGTRLTVT.

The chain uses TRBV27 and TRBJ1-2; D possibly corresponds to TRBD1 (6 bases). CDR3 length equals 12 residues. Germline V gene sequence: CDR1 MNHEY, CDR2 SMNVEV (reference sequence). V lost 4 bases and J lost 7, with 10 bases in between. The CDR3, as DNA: TGTGCCAGCAGTTCAGGGGTTGGTGGCTACACCTTC. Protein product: CASSSGVGGYTF.

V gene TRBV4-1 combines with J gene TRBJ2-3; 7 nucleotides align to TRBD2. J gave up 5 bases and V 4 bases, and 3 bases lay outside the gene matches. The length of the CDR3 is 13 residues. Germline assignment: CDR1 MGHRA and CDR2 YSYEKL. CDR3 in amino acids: CASSRAGVDTQYF. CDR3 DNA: TGCGCCAGCAGCCGCGCGGGGGTAGATACGCAGTATTTT.

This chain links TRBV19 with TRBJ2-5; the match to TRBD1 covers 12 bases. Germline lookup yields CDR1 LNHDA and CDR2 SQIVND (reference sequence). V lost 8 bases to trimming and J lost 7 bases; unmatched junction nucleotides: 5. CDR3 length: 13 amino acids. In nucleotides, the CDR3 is TGTGCCAGTTGGGACAGGGGGCTGGGGACCCAGTACTTC. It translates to CASWDRGLGTQYF.

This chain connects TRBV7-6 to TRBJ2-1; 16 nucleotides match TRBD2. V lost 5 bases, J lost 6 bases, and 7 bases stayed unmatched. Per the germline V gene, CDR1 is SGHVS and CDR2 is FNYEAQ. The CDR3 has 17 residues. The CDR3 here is CASSPKGTSGGANEQFF. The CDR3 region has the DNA TGTGCCAGCAGCCCAAAAGGGACTAGCGGGGGGGCCAATGAGCAGTTCTTC.

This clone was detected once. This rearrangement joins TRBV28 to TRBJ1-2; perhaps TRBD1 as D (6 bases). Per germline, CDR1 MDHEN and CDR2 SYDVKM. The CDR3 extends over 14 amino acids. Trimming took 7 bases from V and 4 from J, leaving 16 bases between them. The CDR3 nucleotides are TGTGCCAGCAATGCGGGGGGCCTAAGCTATGGCTACACCTTC. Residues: CASNAGGLSYGYTF.

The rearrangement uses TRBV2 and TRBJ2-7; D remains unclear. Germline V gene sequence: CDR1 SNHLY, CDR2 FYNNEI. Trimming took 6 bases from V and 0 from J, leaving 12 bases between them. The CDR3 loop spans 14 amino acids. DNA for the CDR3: TGTGCCAGCAGCCTCGGCGGAAGCTCCTACGAGCAGTACTTC. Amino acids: CASSLGGSSYEQYF. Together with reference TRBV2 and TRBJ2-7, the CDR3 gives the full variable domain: EPEVTQTPSHQVTQMGQEVILRCVPISNHLYFYWYRQILGQKVEFLVSFYNNEISEKSEIFDDQFSVERPDGSNFTLKIRSTKLEDSAMYFCASSLGGSSYEQYFGPGTRLTVT.

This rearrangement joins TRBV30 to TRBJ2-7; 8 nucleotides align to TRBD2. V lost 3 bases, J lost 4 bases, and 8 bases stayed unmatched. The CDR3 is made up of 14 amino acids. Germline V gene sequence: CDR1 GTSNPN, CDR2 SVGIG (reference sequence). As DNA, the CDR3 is TGTGCCTGGAGCCAAACGGGGGGGGTATACGAGCAGTACTTC. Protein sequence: CAWSQTGGVYEQYF.

CDR3 loop: CASSLPGNQPQHF. DNA for the CDR3: TGTGCCAGCAGTTTGCCAGGGAACCAGCCCCAGCATTTT. The J gene is TRBJ1-5, the V gene TRBV12-3 or TRBV12-4; weak D call: TRBD1 (5 bases). With 3 bases removed from V and 7 bases from J, the gap between germline ends came to 10 bases. This CDR3 has 13 residues.

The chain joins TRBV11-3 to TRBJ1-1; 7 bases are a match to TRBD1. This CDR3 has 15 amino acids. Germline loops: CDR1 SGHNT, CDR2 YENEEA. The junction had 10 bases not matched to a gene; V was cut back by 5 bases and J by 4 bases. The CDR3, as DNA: TGTGCCAGCAGCCCCCGGGAGGGGGCACTCACTGAAGCTTTCTTT. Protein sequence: CASSPREGALTEAFF.